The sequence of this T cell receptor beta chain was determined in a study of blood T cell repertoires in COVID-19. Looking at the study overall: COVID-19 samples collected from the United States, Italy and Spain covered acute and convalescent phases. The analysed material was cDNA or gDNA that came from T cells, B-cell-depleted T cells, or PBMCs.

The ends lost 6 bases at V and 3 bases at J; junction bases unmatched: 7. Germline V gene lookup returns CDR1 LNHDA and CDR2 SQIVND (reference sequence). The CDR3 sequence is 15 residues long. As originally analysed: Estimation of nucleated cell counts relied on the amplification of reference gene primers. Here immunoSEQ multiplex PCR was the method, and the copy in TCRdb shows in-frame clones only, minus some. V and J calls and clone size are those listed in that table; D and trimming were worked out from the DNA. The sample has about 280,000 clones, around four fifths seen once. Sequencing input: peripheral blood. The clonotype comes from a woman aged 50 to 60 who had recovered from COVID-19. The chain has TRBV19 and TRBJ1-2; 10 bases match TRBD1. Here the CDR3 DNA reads TGTGCCAGTAGAGACAGGGGGCGCGCGGACTATGGCTACACCTTC. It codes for CASRDRGRADYGYTF.